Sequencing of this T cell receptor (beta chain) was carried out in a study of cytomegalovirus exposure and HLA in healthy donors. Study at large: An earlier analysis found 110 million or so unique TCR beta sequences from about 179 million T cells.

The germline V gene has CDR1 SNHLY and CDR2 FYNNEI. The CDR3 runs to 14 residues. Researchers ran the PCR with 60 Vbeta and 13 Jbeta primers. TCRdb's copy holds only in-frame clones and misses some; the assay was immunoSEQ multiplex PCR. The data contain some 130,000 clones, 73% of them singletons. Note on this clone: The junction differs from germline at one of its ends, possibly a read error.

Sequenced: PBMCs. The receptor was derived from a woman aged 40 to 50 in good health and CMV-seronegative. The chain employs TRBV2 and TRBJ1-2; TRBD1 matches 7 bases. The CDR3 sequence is CASREGDSTGGYTF. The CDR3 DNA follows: TGTGCCAGCAGGGAAGGGGACAGCACGGGTGGCTACACCTTC.